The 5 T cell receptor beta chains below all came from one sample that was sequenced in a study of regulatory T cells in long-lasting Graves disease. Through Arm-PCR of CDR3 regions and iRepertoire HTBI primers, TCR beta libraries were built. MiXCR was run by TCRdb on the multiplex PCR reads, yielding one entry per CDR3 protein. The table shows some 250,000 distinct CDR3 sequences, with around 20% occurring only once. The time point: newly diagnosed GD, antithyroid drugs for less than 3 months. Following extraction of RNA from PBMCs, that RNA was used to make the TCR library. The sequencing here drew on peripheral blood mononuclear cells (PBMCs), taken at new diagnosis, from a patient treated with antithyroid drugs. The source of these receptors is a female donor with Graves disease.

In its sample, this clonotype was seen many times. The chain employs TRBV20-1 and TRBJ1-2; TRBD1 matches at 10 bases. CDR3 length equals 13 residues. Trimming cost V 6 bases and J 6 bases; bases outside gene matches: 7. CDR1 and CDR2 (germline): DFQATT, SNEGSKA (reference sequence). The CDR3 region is CSAGTGAGDGYTF. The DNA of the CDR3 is TGCAGTGCCGGGACAGGGGCTGGTGATGGCTACACCTTC.

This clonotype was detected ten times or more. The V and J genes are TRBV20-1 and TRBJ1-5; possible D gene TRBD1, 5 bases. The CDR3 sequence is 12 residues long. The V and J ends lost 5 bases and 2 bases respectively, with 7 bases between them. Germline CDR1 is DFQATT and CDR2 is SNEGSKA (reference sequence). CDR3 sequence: CSAQTGNQPQHF. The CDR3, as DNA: TGCAGTGCTCAGACAGGCAATCAGCCCCAGCATTTT.

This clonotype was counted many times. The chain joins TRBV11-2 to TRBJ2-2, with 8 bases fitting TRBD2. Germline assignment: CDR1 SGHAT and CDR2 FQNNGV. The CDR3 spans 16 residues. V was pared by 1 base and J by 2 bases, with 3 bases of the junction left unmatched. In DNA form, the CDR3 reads TGTGCCAGCAGCTTAGTTACTAGCGGAAACACCGGGGAGCTGTTTTTT. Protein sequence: CASSLVTSGNTGELFF.

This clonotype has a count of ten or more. DNA of the CDR3: TGCAGCGTTCGGGACAACTACGAGCAGTACTTC. This sequence encodes CSVRDNYEQYF. The V and J genes are TRBV29-1 and TRBJ2-7; D is perhaps TRBD1 (6 bases). Germline CDR1 is SQVTM and CDR2 is ANQGSEA. Trimming pared 5 bases from V and 3 bases from J, leaving 8 bases between. The CDR3 sequence is 11 residues long.

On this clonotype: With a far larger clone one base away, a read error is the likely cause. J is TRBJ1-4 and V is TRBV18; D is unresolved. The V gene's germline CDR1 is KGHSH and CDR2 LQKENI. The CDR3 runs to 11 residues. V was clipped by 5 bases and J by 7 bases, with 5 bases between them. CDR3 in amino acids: CASSSGEKLFF. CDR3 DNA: TGTGCCAGCTCATCCGGTGAAAAACTGTTTTTT. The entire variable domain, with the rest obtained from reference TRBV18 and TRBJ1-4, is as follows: NAGVMQNPRHLVRRRGQEARLRCSPMKGHSHVYWYRQLPEEGLKFMVYLQKENIIDESGMPKERFSAEFPKEGPSILRIQQVVRGDSAAYFCASSSGEKLFFGSGTQLSVL.